The subject of this entry is one TCR beta chain. Method: immunoSEQ multiplex PCR; TCRdb's copy keeps in-frame clones and lacks some. Among about 150,000 clones listed, over 80% were seen once. This record comes from a study of T cell responses to AZD1222 COVID-19 vaccine. Per the germline V gene, CDR1 is SGDLS and CDR2 is YYNGEE. V shed 3 bases, J shed 4 bases, and the junction held 6 bases outside the gene matches. The CDR3 totals 15 residues. This TCR was sampled from an adult in good health. This material consisted of peripheral blood, taken on day 0 of MenACWY control vaccination. J is TRBJ2-2 and V is TRBV9; TRBD1 matches 7 bases. The CDR3 loop is CASSARDRLTGELFF. The CDR3, as DNA: TGTGCCAGCAGCGCCCGGGACAGACTCACCGGGGAGCTGTTTTTT.